The rows below give T cell receptor beta chains drawn from one sample of a study of Ad26.COV2.S vaccination and SARS-CoV-2 variants. This table comes from immunoSEQ multiplex PCR, and its TCRdb copy is limited to in-frame clones, with some not included. The sample consists of a few hundred thousand clones, roughly 90% of them appearing once. Material: peripheral blood, obtained in a trial of Ad26.COV2.S vaccine versus placebo. Receptors were obtained from a person aged 18 to 59 who received the Ad26.COV2.S COVID-19 vaccine or a placebo. CDR3s include the opening cysteine and the closing phenylalanine or tryptophan. Fields, in order: V gene, J gene, D gene, clone size, CDR3 protein, CDR3 DNA. A D gene is named only where the DNA matches it firmly. Where a row states a size, it is once, few, many or the class of an expanded clone; other rows omit it.

TRBV9	TRBJ1-1	NA	NA	CASSATWGSLGNTEAFF	TGTGCCAGCAGCGCCACGTGGGGGTCCTTAGGGAACACTGAAGCTTTCTTT
TRBV19	TRBJ1-1	NA	NA	CASSIMDLGTTEAFF	TGTGCCAGTAGTATAATGGACCTCGGTACGACTGAAGCTTTCTTT
TRBV2	TRBJ2-4	TRBD2	NA	CASRRLAGSAKNIQYF	TGTGCCAGCAGACGGCTAGCGGGGTCAGCCAAAAACATTCAGTACTTC
TRBV6-2/TRBV6-3	TRBJ2-3	TRBD2	NA	CASSFLTSGGPDTQYF	TGTGCCAGCAGTTTCCTGACTAGCGGGGGGCCAGATACGCAGTATTTT
TRBV2	TRBJ2-7	NA	NA	CASSEGPDGYYEQYF	TGTGCCAGCAGTGAAGGTCCGGACGGTTACTACGAGCAGTACTTC
TRBV19	TRBJ2-4	TRBD2	NA	CASRPSGGPKNIQYF	TGTGCGTCTAGGCCAAGCGGGGGCCCCAAAAACATTCAGTACTTC
TRBV5-5	TRBJ2-3	TRBD2	NA	CASTLLRTSGGPSTDTQYF	TGTGCCAGCACCCTACTTCGGACTAGCGGGGGCCCCAGCACAGATACGCAGTATTTT
TRBV28	TRBJ1-5	NA	once	CASSSQQAPGPQHF	TGTGCCAGCAGTTCCCAACAGGCCCCCGGGCCCCAGCATTTT
TRBV4-1	TRBJ1-5	TRBD1	NA	CASSRDRDYQPQHF	TGCGCCAGCAGCCGTGACAGGGACTATCAGCCCCAGCATTTT
TRBV19	TRBJ1-3	NA	NA	CASNLVGTSGNTIYF	TGTGCCAGTAATCTTGTTGGGACCTCTGGAAACACCATATATTTT
TRBV30	TRBJ2-1	NA	NA	CAHTPSPGNVNEQFF	TGTGCCCATACCCCGTCTCCAGGGAATGTCAATGAGCAGTTCTTC
TRBV19	TRBJ1-2	NA	once	CASSIWGAFRGYTF	TGTGCCAGTAGTATTTGGGGGGCGTTTCGAGGCTACACCTTC
TRBV30	TRBJ2-2	NA	NA	CAWSVRGALTGELFF	TGTGCCTGGAGTGTACGGGGGGCACTCACCGGGGAGCTGTTTTTT
TRBV29-1	TRBJ1-1	NA	once	CSVEKSNTEAFF	TGCAGCGTTGAAAAGAGCAACACTGAAGCTTTCTTT
TRBV5-1	TRBJ1-4	TRBD1	NA	CASSSGQGGGEKLFF	TGCGCCAGCAGCAGCGGACAGGGAGGGGGTGAAAAACTGTTTTTT
TRBV6-4	TRBJ1-2	NA	once	CASELRGIYGYTF	TGTGCCAGTGAGCTTCGGGGTATTTATGGCTACACCTTC
TRBV30	TRBJ2-7	TRBD1	NA	CAWKDRQGATYEQYF	TGTGCCTGGAAAGACAGACAGGGGGCGACCTACGAGCAGTACTTC
TRBV10-3	TRBJ1-2	TRBD1	NA	CAISEATGGNYGYTF	TGTGCCATCAGTGAAGCGACAGGGGGGAACTATGGCTACACCTTC
TRBV28	TRBJ2-7	TRBD1	NA	CASRGGQGTYEQYF	TGTGCCAGCAGGGGGGGACAGGGGACCTACGAGCAGTACTTC
TRBV11-2	TRBJ1-1	NA	NA	CASSTRTGNTEAFF	TGTGCCAGCAGCACTCGGACGGGGAACACTGAAGCTTTCTTT
TRBV7-8	TRBJ1-2	TRBD1	NA	CASSGRGRYGYTF	TGTGCCAGCAGCGGCAGGGGGCGCTATGGCTACACCTTC
TRBV20-1	TRBJ2-7	NA	NA	CSAPRDYEQYF	TGCAGTGCCCCTCGAGATTACGAGCAGTACTTC
TRBV7-2	TRBJ1-6	NA	NA	CASSLGSLGNSPLHF	TGTGCCAGCAGTCTAGGGTCTTTAGGGAATTCACCCCTCCACTTT
TRBV7-3	TRBJ2-4	NA	NA	CASSYPGQHIQYF	TGTGCCAGCAGCTACCCGGGACAACACATTCAGTACTTC
TRBV29-1	TRBJ2-3	TRBD1	NA	CSVARGTGGTDTQYF	TGCAGCGTCGCGCGGGGGACAGGGGGCACAGATACGCAGTATTTT
TRBV28	TRBJ1-2	NA	NA	CASSPDPRGDYGYTF	TGTGCCAGCAGTCCCGACCCGAGGGGGGACTATGGCTACACCTTC
TRBV7-8	TRBJ2-5	NA	NA	CASSPDLRGRTQYF	TGTGCCAGCAGCCCCGATCTCAGGGGCCGGACCCAGTACTTC
TRBV18	TRBJ1-4	TRBD1	NA	CASSPTGLRGNEKLFF	TGTGCCAGCTCACCGACAGGGCTACGGGGTAATGAAAAACTGTTTTTT
TRBV4-2	TRBJ2-2	NA	once	CASSQVRRTGELFF	TGTGCCAGCAGCCAAGTGCGGCGTACCGGGGAGCTGTTTTTT
TRBV11-1	TRBJ2-5	NA	NA	CASSFRGQPQETQYF	TGTGCCAGCAGCTTCCGTGGACAGCCACAAGAGACCCAGTACTTC
TRBV4-1	TRBJ2-2	NA	NA	CASRTVNTGELFF	TGCGCCAGCAGGACGGTGAACACCGGGGAGCTGTTTTTT
TRBV4-1	TRBJ1-2	NA	NA	CASSQDNRANLYGYTF	TGCGCCAGCAGCCAAGATAACAGGGCCAACCTCTATGGCTACACCTTC
TRBV7-2	TRBJ2-5	NA	NA	CASSLAGVLQETQYF	TGTGCCAGCAGCTTAGCGGGGGTTCTCCAAGAGACCCAGTACTTC
TRBV11-2	TRBJ2-7	TRBD2	NA	CASSSTSGGPYEQYF	TGTGCCAGCAGCTCAACTAGCGGGGGCCCCTACGAGCAGTACTTC
TRBV6-2/TRBV6-3	TRBJ2-2	TRBD2	NA	CASSLAGGPRELFF	TGTGCCAGCAGTTTAGCGGGGGGGCCCCGGGAGCTGTTTTTT
TRBV4-3	TRBJ1-2	TRBD1	once	CASSQGGTAYGYTF	TGCGCCAGCAGCCAAGGAGGGACAGCTTATGGCTACACCTTC
TRBV6-5	TRBJ2-7	NA	NA	CAPAPGQRYEQYF	TGTGCCCCCGCGCCTGGACAGCGCTACGAGCAGTACTTC
TRBV4-1	TRBJ1-1	NA	NA	CASSQDRVSTEAFF	TGCGCCAGCAGCCAAGATCGGGTCAGCACTGAAGCTTTCTTT
TRBV12-3/TRBV12-4	TRBJ2-5	NA	NA	CASSSRAKETQYF	TGTGCCAGCAGTTCTAGGGCCAAAGAGACCCAGTACTTC
TRBV6-6	TRBJ2-7	NA	NA	CASIQTRSATYEQYF	TGTGCCAGCATCCAGACACGCTCTGCGACCTACGAGCAGTACTTC
TRBV6-6	TRBJ2-7	TRBD1	NA	CASTRDSPREQYF	TGTGCCAGCACCAGGGACAGCCCTCGCGAGCAGTACTTC
TRBV2	TRBJ2-7	NA	few	CASSETRVVYEQYF	TGTGCCAGCAGTGAAACAAGAGTTGTTTACGAGCAGTACTTC
TRBV7-2	TRBJ2-7	NA	NA	CASSSSFGGSYEQYF	TGTGCCAGCAGCTCGTCCTTTGGAGGCTCCTACGAGCAGTACTTC
TRBV30	TRBJ1-3	NA	NA	CAWNSGRSGNTIYF	TGTGCCTGGAACAGCGGGCGCTCTGGAAACACCATATATTTT
TRBV20-1	TRBJ2-3	NA	NA	CSARGLDTQYF	TGCAGTGCTCGGGGCTTAGATACGCAGTATTTT
TRBV11-2	TRBJ2-7	TRBD2	NA	CASSSTPLSLAGGYYEQYF	TGTGCCAGCAGCTCTACTCCCCTGTCGCTAGCGGGGGGTTACTACGAGCAGTACTTC
TRBV7-9	TRBJ1-1	NA	NA	CASSLGRGGVNTEAFF	TGTGCCAGCAGCTTAGGAAGGGGCGGGGTGAACACTGAAGCTTTCTTT
TRBV11-2	TRBJ2-7	NA	few	CASSLDPRGGYEQYF	TGTGCCAGCAGCTTAGATCCCCGGGGAGGCTACGAGCAGTACTTC
TRBV7-2	TRBJ1-2	TRBD1	NA	CASSFTGVGYTF	TGTGCCAGCAGCTTTACAGGGGTAGGCTACACCTTC
TRBV5-6	TRBJ1-2	TRBD1	NA	CASSFGPRTGDGYTF	TGTGCCAGCAGCTTCGGGCCAAGGACAGGGGATGGCTACACCTTC
TRBV6-5	TRBJ2-7	NA	NA	CASSYSTTQGSYEQYF	TGTGCCAGCAGTTACTCGACGACACAGGGAAGCTACGAGCAGTACTTC
TRBV6-6	TRBJ2-7	TRBD2	NA	CASSQTRGAGEQYF	TGTGCCAGCTCCCAAACGCGGGGGGCGGGGGAGCAGTACTTC
TRBV27	TRBJ2-3	TRBD2	NA	CASSNSGTSGTDTQYF	TGTGCCAGCAGCAACTCCGGGACTAGCGGGACAGATACGCAGTATTTT
TRBV7-3	TRBJ2-5	TRBD1	NA	CASSRGQQETQYF	TGTGCCAGCAGCAGGGGACAGCAAGAGACCCAGTACTTC
TRBV7-9	TRBJ1-6	NA	few	CASSIGTPNNSPLHF	TGTGCCAGCAGCATCGGGACACCCAATAATTCACCCCTCCACTTT
TRBV11-2	TRBJ2-7	NA	NA	CASSLAAISYEQYF	TGTGCCAGCAGCTTAGCGGCCATCTCCTACGAGCAGTACTTC
TRBV29-1	TRBJ1-2	NA	NA	CSVDVYGYTF	TGCAGCGTTGATGTCTATGGCTACACCTTC
TRBV4-1	TRBJ1-6	TRBD1	NA	CASSHLQGRSYNSPLHF	TGCGCCAGCAGCCATTTACAGGGGAGGAGCTATAATTCACCCCTCCACTTT